This T cell receptor (beta chain) was sequenced for a study of blood T cell repertoires in COVID-19. Participant-given clinical history determined each cohort assignment. Libraries were prepared by immunoSEQ multiplex PCR; TCRdb keeps only in-frame clonotypes and omits some of them. The sample has some 300,000 clones; 88% are singletons. The ends were cut back, 8 bases at V and 7 bases at J, with 23 bases in the middle. The CDR3 is made up of 16 amino acids. Germline lookup yields CDR1 ENHRY and CDR2 SYGVKD. The receptor was derived from a woman aged 60 to 75 in a cohort exposed to, infected with or recovered from COVID-19 (not recorded which). The rearrangement links TRBV10-3 to TRBJ1-4, with a weak D call TRBD1 (6 bases). Sequencing was performed on PBMCs or T cells enriched from blood (not recorded which). The CDR3 region is CAIPGQGMVIGEKLFF. The CDR3 DNA sequence: TGTGCCATCCCGGGACAAGGAATGGTGATCGGTGAAAAACTGTTTTTT.